A selection of T cell receptor beta chains follows, all from one sample in a study of vaccination and CD4 T cells after COVID-19. Their antigens remain unidentified. One entry per CDR3 protein, called by TCRdb with MiXCR from the PCR reads. The sample shows thousands of distinct CDR3 sequences, about 55% of them seen only once. Source material: CD4+ T cells from blood, cultured in vitro. The receptors derive from a human donor who had recovered from COVID-19. The CDR3 runs from the conserved cysteine through the conserved F or W. D genes are given only for firm matches. Size is stated for part of the rows, as once, few or many counts, or as a class when the clone is expanded.

CDR3nt,CDR3aa,j_gene,v_gene,d_gene,abundance
TGTGCCAGCAGCTTGAAGTTAGGGGGAACTGAAGCTTTCTTT,CASSLKLGGTEAFF,TRBJ1-1,TRBV7-2,NA,NA
TGTGCCAGCAGACCCTGGGACGGGGCCTACGAGCAGTACTTC,CASRPWDGAYEQYF,TRBJ2-7,TRBV6-2/TRBV6-3,NA,NA
TGCAGTGCCATTAGGAGGGCGAACACTGAAGCTTTCTTT,CSAIRRANTEAFF,TRBJ1-1,TRBV20-1,NA,NA
TGTGCCAGCAGCTTGGAGGGGGCTTTCTACGAGCAGTACTTC,CASSLEGAFYEQYF,TRBJ2-7,TRBV5-4,TRBD1,NA
TGTGCCAGCACCGGAGGACAGACTTTGAACACTGAAGCTTTCTTT,CASTGGQTLNTEAFF,TRBJ1-1,TRBV19,NA,NA
TGTGCCAGCTCAGCCGACAGGGGGCAAGCCGGGGAGCTGTTTTTT,CASSADRGQAGELFF,TRBJ2-2,TRBV18,TRBD1,NA
TGTGCCAGCAGCCAGGGGATTAATTCACCCCTCCACTTT,CASSQGINSPLHF,TRBJ1-6,TRBV6-4,NA,few
TGTGCCAGCAGGTTAGCGGGATTAACCCAAGAGACCCAGTACTTC,CASRLAGLTQETQYF,TRBJ2-5,TRBV7-2,TRBD2,NA
TGTGCCAGCAGCTTAGAGCAGGGGAGCAATCAGCCCCAGCATTTT,CASSLEQGSNQPQHF,TRBJ1-5,TRBV7-2,NA,few
TGTGCCAGCAGCTTGGGGGGGGCGCAAGGAGAGACCCAGTACTTC,CASSLGGAQGETQYF,TRBJ2-5,TRBV7-3,NA,large
TGTGCCAGCAGCGCCAAGGGGCTGAACACTGAAGCTTTCTTT,CASSAKGLNTEAFF,TRBJ1-1,TRBV5-8,NA,medium-sized
TGTGCCAGCAGTTTAAGGCTAGCGGTTTACAATGAGCAGTTCTTC,CASSLRLAVYNEQFF,TRBJ2-1,TRBV27,TRBD2,NA
TGTGCCAGCAGCGGGGGACAGGGGGCTACTCTTAATTCACCCCTCCACTTT,CASSGGQGATLNSPLHF,TRBJ1-6,TRBV9,TRBD1,once
TGTGGTTCCAGCGGGAGTCAAGAGACCCAGTACTTC,CGSSGSQETQYF,TRBJ2-5,TRBV28,TRBD2,NA
TGTGCCAGCAGTAGAGCGGGGGGTAGCACAGATACGCAGTATTTT,CASSRAGGSTDTQYF,TRBJ2-3,TRBV2,TRBD2,NA
TGTGCCAGCAGCTTAGAATCGAGAAACTATGGCTACACCTTC,CASSLESRNYGYTF,TRBJ1-2,TRBV7-8,NA,medium-sized
TGTGCCAGCAGATCTCACCAGGGCATCAGCGAGCAGTACTTC,CASRSHQGISEQYF,TRBJ2-7,TRBV27,NA,NA
TGTGCCAGCAAGCCCTTTGGGGAGACGGGTTCACCCCTCCACTTT,CASKPFGETGSPLHF,TRBJ1-6,TRBV27,NA,NA
TGTGCCAGCAGTTACTCGGAGGCCAACTCCGGCTACACCTTC,CASSYSEANSGYTF,TRBJ1-2,TRBV6-5,NA,NA
TGTGCCAGCAGCTTGGGGGGTGGGGCCGTCACAGATACGCAGTATTTT,CASSLGGGAVTDTQYF,TRBJ2-3,TRBV7-3,NA,NA
TGTGCCAGCGCAAAGGGGCGCCTCGTCTCCTACGAGCAGTACTTC,CASAKGRLVSYEQYF,TRBJ2-7,TRBV27,NA,few
TGTGCCAGCAGTGAACGGTGGGCCTCCTACAATGAGCAGTTCTTC,CASSERWASYNEQFF,TRBJ2-1,TRBV6-1,NA,NA
TGTGCCAGCAGCAGCGCGGGCGGGCCGAACACTGAAGCTTTCTTT,CASSSAGGPNTEAFF,TRBJ1-1,TRBV21-1,NA,NA
TGTGCCAGCAGCTTTTCTTGGGGGGAGCAGTTCTTC,CASSFSWGEQFF,TRBJ2-1,TRBV7-2,NA,NA
TGTGCCAGCTCCTTGGACATAACTAACTATGGCTACACCTTC,CASSLDITNYGYTF,TRBJ1-2,TRBV18,NA,NA
TGTGCCAGCAGTAGTGGTATAGGACCGACCTACGAGCAGTACTTC,CASSSGIGPTYEQYF,TRBJ2-7,TRBV25-1,NA,NA
TGTGCCAGCAGCTTATATATCGGGGGCACATTGAGGGGGAACACTGAAGCTTTCTTT,CASSLYIGGTLRGNTEAFF,TRBJ1-1,TRBV7-2,NA,few
TGTGCCAGTAGCTTAAAACAGGGTTTGAACACTGAAGCTTTCTTT,CASSLKQGLNTEAFF,TRBJ1-1,TRBV19,NA,NA
TGCAGTGCTGTCCGGGACTGGAGGGGCGATGAGCAGTTCTTC,CSAVRDWRGDEQFF,TRBJ2-1,TRBV20-1,NA,once
TGTGCCAGCAGAAGACCGGGACAAGCGAACACCGGGGAGCTGTTTTTT,CASRRPGQANTGELFF,TRBJ2-2,TRBV6-2/TRBV6-3,NA,NA
TGCGCCAGCAGCCAAGTTTCAGGGTCGGTCGGAAACACCATATATTTT,CASSQVSGSVGNTIYF,TRBJ1-3,TRBV4-1,NA,few
TGTGCCAGCAGGTTTCGGGACTCGAAAACCGGGGAGCTGTTTTTT,CASRFRDSKTGELFF,TRBJ2-2,TRBV11-3,NA,NA
TGTGCCAGCAGCTTAAAGGGAGCTGAAGCTTTCTTT,CASSLKGAEAFF,TRBJ1-1,TRBV7-9,NA,few
TGCAGTGCCGCGGTCGGGGCGGGGGAAGCTTTCTTT,CSAAVGAGEAFF,TRBJ1-1,TRBV20-1,NA,NA
TGTGCCAGCAGCCCGGGACAGGGGGGACCAGATACGCAGTATTTT,CASSPGQGGPDTQYF,TRBJ2-3,TRBV11-3,TRBD1,NA
TGTGCCAGCAGCCGAGACGGCGGCGAGCAGTACTTC,CASSRDGGEQYF,TRBJ2-7,TRBV7-2,NA,NA
TGTGCCAGTAGTATTTGGGGAGAACGGTCGCGTGCTTTCTTT,CASSIWGERSRAFF,TRBJ1-1,TRBV19,NA,NA